This T cell receptor beta chain was profiled in a study of blood T cells in healthy people across ages. A second PCR of 7 to 11 cycles used a sample-barcoded 5' primer and a J-beta primer mix. One entry per CDR3 protein results from TCRdb running MiXCR on the 5' RACE reads. The table includes roughly 1.6 million distinct CDR3 sequences, about 31% detected once. The CDR3 loop spans 15 amino acids. The trim removed 5 bases at V and 7 bases at J, leaving 12 bases unmatched. The germline CDR1 and CDR2 sequences are MNHEY and SMNVEV (reference sequence). The sequence was obtained from a woman aged 25 to 45 in good health. The rearrangement links TRBV27 to TRBJ2-7; 9 nucleotides line up with TRBD1. Sequenced: blood. CDR3 protein: CASSPSGQGHEEQYF. The CDR3 DNA follows: TGTGCCAGCAGTCCATCGGGACAGGGACATGAGGAGCAGTACTTC.